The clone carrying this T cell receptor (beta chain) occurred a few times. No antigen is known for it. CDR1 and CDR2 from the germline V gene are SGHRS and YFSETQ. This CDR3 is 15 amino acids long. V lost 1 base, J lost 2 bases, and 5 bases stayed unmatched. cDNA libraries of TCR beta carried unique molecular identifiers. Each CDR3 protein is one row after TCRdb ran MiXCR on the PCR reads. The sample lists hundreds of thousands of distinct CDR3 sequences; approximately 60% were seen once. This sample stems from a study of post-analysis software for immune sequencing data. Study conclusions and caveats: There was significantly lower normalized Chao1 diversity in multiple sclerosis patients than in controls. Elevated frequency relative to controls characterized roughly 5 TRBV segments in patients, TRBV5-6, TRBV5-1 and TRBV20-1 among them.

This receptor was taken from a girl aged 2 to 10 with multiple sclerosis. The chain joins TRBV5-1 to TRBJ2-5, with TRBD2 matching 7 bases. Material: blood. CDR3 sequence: CASSLRGVKQETQYF. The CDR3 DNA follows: TGCGCCAGCAGCTTGCGGGGGGTCAAGCAAGAGACCCAGTACTTC.